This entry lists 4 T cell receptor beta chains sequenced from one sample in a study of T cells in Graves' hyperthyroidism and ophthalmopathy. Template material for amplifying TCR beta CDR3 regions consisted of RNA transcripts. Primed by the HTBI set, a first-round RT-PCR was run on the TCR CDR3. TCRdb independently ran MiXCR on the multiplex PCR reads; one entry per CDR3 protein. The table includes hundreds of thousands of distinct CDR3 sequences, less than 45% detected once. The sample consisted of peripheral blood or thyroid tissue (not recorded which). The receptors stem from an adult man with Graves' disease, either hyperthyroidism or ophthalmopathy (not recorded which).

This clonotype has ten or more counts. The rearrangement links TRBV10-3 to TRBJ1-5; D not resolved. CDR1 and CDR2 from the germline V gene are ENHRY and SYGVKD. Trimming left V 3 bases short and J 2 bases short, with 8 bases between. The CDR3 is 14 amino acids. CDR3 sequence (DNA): TGTGCCATCAGTGACCTCGGGGGCAATCAGCCCCAGCATTTT. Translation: CAISDLGGNQPQHF.

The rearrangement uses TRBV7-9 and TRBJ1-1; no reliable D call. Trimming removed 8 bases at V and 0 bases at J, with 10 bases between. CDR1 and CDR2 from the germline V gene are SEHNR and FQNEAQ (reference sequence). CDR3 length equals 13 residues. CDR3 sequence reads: CASFGIMNTEAFF. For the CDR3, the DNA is TGTGCCAGCTTTGGGATTATGAACACTGAAGCTTTCTTT.

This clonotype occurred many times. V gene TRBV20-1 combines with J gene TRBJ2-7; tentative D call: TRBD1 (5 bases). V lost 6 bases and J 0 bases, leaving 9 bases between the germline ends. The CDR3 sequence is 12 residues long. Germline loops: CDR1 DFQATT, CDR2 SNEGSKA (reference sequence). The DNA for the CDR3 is TGCAGTGCGAGGACACCCTCCTACGAGCAGTACTTC. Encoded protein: CSARTPSYEQYF.

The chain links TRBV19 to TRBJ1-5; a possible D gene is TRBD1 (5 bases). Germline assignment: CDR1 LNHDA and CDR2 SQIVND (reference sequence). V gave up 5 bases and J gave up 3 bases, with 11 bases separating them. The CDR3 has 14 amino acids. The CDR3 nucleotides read TGTGCCAGTAGTGAGGGGACGAACAATCAGCCCCAGCATTTT. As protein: CASSEGTNNQPQHF.